Each of the 2 T cell receptor beta chains below was sequenced from the same sample in a study of T cell repertoires in cytomegalovirus infection. No antigens are known for them. MiXCR, run by TCRdb on the reads, gives a single entry per CDR3 protein. The sample consists of 75,000 to 95,000 distinct CDR3 sequences, about 44% of them appearing once. The sequencing used CD8+ T cells from cultured PBMCs, collected from culture after CMV antigen stimulation. These receptors all stem from a human donor in good health (CMV status not recorded). Some clones in this sample may be carry-over from other donors' samples.

This chain connects TRBV7-4 to TRBJ2-7, with a tentative D call TRBD1 (6 bases). The length of the CDR3 is 14 residues. CDR1 is SGHVT, CDR2 SQSDAQ, per germline. The V and J ends lost 7 bases and 7 bases respectively, with 20 bases between them. CDR3: CASNTGTRVGEQYF. CDR3 nucleotide sequence: TGTGCCAGCAACACCGGGACAAGGGTGGGAGAGCAGTACTTC.

The chain joins TRBV7-4 to TRBJ2-2; tentative D call: TRBD1 (7 bases). The CDR3 is 14 residues long. V lost 8 bases, J lost 4 bases, and 14 bases lay in between. The germline CDR1 and CDR2 sequences are SGHVT and SQSDAQ. Written as DNA, the CDR3 is TGTGCCAGCCTCCAGGGGGGCGGCACCGGGGAGCTGTTTTTT. Translated: CASLQGGGTGELFF.